The 25 T cell receptor beta chains below all came from one sample that was sequenced in a study of blood T cell repertoires in COVID-19. Method: immunoSEQ multiplex PCR; TCRdb's copy keeps in-frame clones and lacks some. Of approximately 240,000 clones in the sample, 65% to 85% were seen once. Input material: peripheral blood. Every receptor here comes from a woman in her thirties or forties with active or convalescent COVID-19.

The chain has TRBV2 and TRBJ1-5; maybe TRBD1 (6 bases). CDR1 is SNHLY and CDR2 is FYNNEI in the germline V gene. V lost 6 bases to trimming and J lost 7 bases, with 13 bases between them. This CDR3 is built from 13 residues. The CDR3 here is CASSAQGGQPQHF. CDR3 nucleotide sequence: TGTGCCAGCAGCGCACAGGGAGGGCAGCCCCAGCATTTT.

This chain uses TRBV7-9 with TRBJ1-1; 10 nucleotides align to TRBD1. CDR1 SEHNR and CDR2 FQNEAQ come from the germline V gene (reference sequence). Unmatched junction bases numbered 10, after V lost 5 bases and J lost 10 bases. The CDR3 totals 14 residues. CDR3 in DNA: TGTGCCAGCAGCCCGACAGGGGGCGTTATGGGAGCTTTCTTT. Residues: CASSPTGGVMGAFF. Filled out from reference TRBV7-9 and TRBJ1-1, the complete variable domain reads DTGVSQNPRHKITKRGQNVTFRCDPISEHNRLYWYRQTLGQGPEFLTYFQNEAQLEKSRLLSDRFSAERPKGSFSTLEIQRTEQGDSAMYLCASSPTGGVMGAFFGQGTRLTVV.

V and J are TRBV29-1 and TRBJ1-2, with TRBD1 matching over 12 bases. Trimming took 3 bases from V and 8 from J; bases not matched to a gene: 4. CDR1 SQVTM and CDR2 ANQGSEA come from the germline V gene. The CDR3 is 13 residues long. CDR3 bases: TGCAGCGTTGACCCCGGGACAGGGGGCGGCTACACCTTC. Protein product: CSVDPGTGGGYTF.

The chain uses TRBV19 and TRBJ2-1; D is perhaps TRBD2 (5 bases). The CDR3 length is 17 residues. Trimming shortened V by 0 bases and J by 7 bases, and 19 bases separated the two germline ends. Germline CDR1 reads LNHDA; CDR2 reads SQIVND (reference sequence). The CDR3 nucleotides read TGTGCCAGTAGTATAGATCATCCACGGCTAGCTACGAATGAGCAGTTCTTC. It yields the protein CASSIDHPRLATNEQFF.

Comment on this clone: Other DNA variants within this sample encode the same CDR3. The J gene is TRBJ1-1, the V gene TRBV12-3 or TRBV12-4; D unresolved. This CDR3 region has 13 residues. With 3 bases removed from V and 1 base from J, the gap between germline ends came to 6 bases. The CDR3 spells CASSFTENTEAFF. Written as DNA, the CDR3 is TGTGCCAGCAGTTTTACAGAGAACACTGAAGCTTTCTTT.

The chain carries TRBV14 and TRBJ2-7; 11 nucleotides agree with TRBD2. The trim removed 4 bases at V and 4 bases at J, leaving 6 bases unmatched. CDR3 length: 15 amino acids. CDR1 SGHDN and CDR2 FVKESK come from the germline V gene. Written as DNA, the CDR3 is TGTGCCAGCAGCCTTGGGACTAGCGGTTTTTACGAGCAGTACGTC. Translated, it gives CASSLGTSGFYEQYV.

The chain carries TRBV15 and TRBJ1-2; a possible D gene is TRBD1 (5 bases). The CDR3 contains 14 residues. The germline V gene has CDR1 LNHNV and CDR2 YYDKDF (reference sequence). Trimming took 5 bases from V and 4 from J, leaving 14 bases between them. This CDR3 is CATSPTGGGYGYTF. CDR3 in DNA: TGTGCCACCAGCCCCACCGGGGGAGGCTATGGCTACACCTTC.

The CDR3 spells CASSPQASTDTQYF. DNA for the CDR3: TGTGCCAGCAGCCCCCAGGCGAGCACAGATACGCAGTATTTT. This chain links TRBV3-1 (or the pseudogene TRBV3-2) with TRBJ2-3, with unresolved D. The V gene lost 4 bases and the J gene lost 0 bases, with 8 bases spanning the gap. Germline CDR1 and CDR2: LGHDT and YNNKEL (reference sequence). The CDR3 loop spans 14 amino acids.

In regard to this clone: Other DNA sequences in this specimen translate into the identical CDR3. The CDR3 coding sequence is TGTGCCAGCAGCGTAGGGGGGACACAGAATCAGCCCCAGCATTTT. Residues: CASSVGGTQNQPQHF. The chain couples TRBV9 to TRBJ1-5; TRBD1 is a possible D gene (6 bases). The CDR3 runs 15 residues. V was pared by 0 bases and J by 4 bases, with 11 bases between. Germline V gene lookup returns CDR1 SGDLS and CDR2 YYNGEE.

V and J are TRBV19 and TRBJ1-5; D gene uncertain. The CDR3 extends over 16 amino acids. Looked up from germline, CDR1 is LNHDA and CDR2 is SQIVND (reference sequence). Trimming pared 6 bases from V and 0 bases from J, leaving 15 bases between. The CDR3 region has the DNA TGTGCCAGTAGCCCGGCGGAGGGCAATAGCAATCAGCCCCAGCATTTT. Translation: CASSPAEGNSNQPQHF.

The table lists this clone with a few counts. This CDR3 is CASIVTPLRKAFF. The CDR3 nucleotides read TGTGCCAGCATCGTGACCCCTCTCAGGAAAGCTTTCTTT. This chain uses TRBV28 with TRBJ1-1; D not certain. The CDR3 spans 13 residues. The V end lost 7 bases, the J end lost 9 bases, and 18 bases lay between the germline ends. Germline V gene lookup returns CDR1 MDHEN and CDR2 SYDVKM.

The CDR3: CASSLQQRDYGYTF. The CDR3 nucleotides read TGTGCCAGCAGCTTACAGCAGCGAGACTATGGCTACACCTTC. This chain connects TRBV11-2 to TRBJ1-2, with D unclear. Trimming pared 2 bases from V and 3 bases from J, leaving 10 bases between. The V gene's germline CDR1 is SGHAT and CDR2 FQNNGV. The CDR3 spans 14 residues.

The rearrangement uses TRBV30 and TRBJ1-1; D is ambiguous. V was clipped by 0 bases and J by 1 base, with 12 bases between them. Germline lookup yields CDR1 GTSNPN and CDR2 SVGIG (reference sequence). CDR3 length: 15 residues. The CDR3 is CAWSVPDNPNTEAFF. CDR3 in DNA: TGTGCCTGGAGTGTACCCGACAACCCGAACACTGAAGCTTTCTTT.

V and J are TRBV3-1 (or the pseudogene TRBV3-2) and TRBJ2-1; a weak D match, TRBD1 (5 bases). The germline V gene has CDR1 LGHDT and CDR2 YNNKEL (reference sequence). This CDR3 comprises 17 residues. The V and J ends lost 2 bases and 1 base respectively, with 15 bases between them. The CDR3, as DNA: TGTGCCAGCAGCCAAAACCCTCCAGGGTCGTCCTACAATGAGCAGTTCTTC. This sequence encodes CASSQNPPGSSYNEQFF.

CDR3 region: CASSPFLPAYEQYF. DNA of the CDR3: TGTGCCAGCAGCCCCTTTCTACCCGCCTACGAGCAGTACTTC. V usage is TRBV7-2 and J usage is TRBJ2-7; D remains unclear. The CDR3 loop spans 14 amino acids. Germline V gives CDR1 SGHTA, CDR2 FQGNSA. Trimming stripped 5 bases from V and 2 bases from J, with 13 bases between.

CDR3 region: CASSLGLAGGDNEQFF. The CDR3 bases are TGTGCCAGCAGCTTAGGACTAGCGGGGGGGGACAATGAGCAGTTCTTC. The chain joins TRBV7-6 to TRBJ2-1, with TRBD2 identical over 14 bases. Germline assignment: CDR1 SGHVS and CDR2 FNYEAQ. V trimming: 1 base; J trimming: 5 bases; junction bases outside the gene matches: 1. The CDR3 spans 16 residues.

CDR3 bases: TGTGCCAGCAGCCCCGTTGATAGCGGGGGCAATGAGCAGTTCTTC. Amino acid sequence: CASSPVDSGGNEQFF. The chain couples TRBV7-9 to TRBJ2-1; 9 bases are a match to TRBD2. The CDR3 is 15 amino acids. CDR1 SEHNR and CDR2 FQNEAQ come from the germline V gene (reference sequence). The trim removed 5 bases at V and 6 bases at J, leaving 8 bases unmatched.

The gene calls are TRBV19 and TRBJ2-3; 7 bases map to TRBD2. V shed 8 bases, J shed 4 bases, and the junction held 12 bases outside the gene matches. The CDR3 length is 15 residues. Germline CDR1 and CDR2: LNHDA and SQIVND (reference sequence). The CDR3 DNA reads TGTGCCAGTGCCTCGGGGGGAGGCCATCCAGATACGCAGTATTTT. It translates to CASASGGGHPDTQYF.

The chain uses TRBV5-1 and TRBJ1-3; no firm D call. Looked up from germline, CDR1 is SGHRS and CDR2 is YFSETQ. This CDR3 region has 15 residues. V lost 0 bases, J lost 1 base, and 8 bases lay in between. The CDR3 DNA sequence: TGCGCCAGCAGCTTGGGAGGCAGTTCTGGAAACACCATATATTTT. Protein product: CASSLGGSSGNTIYF.

This clone was seen once. The chain joins TRBV3-1 (or the pseudogene TRBV3-2) to TRBJ1-4; D not certain. The CDR3 runs to 14 residues. Germline V CDR1 and CDR2: LGHDT, YNNKEL (reference sequence). V was clipped by 0 bases and J by 10 bases, with 12 bases between them. Here the CDR3 reads CASSQDRGVGKLFF. As DNA, the CDR3 is TGTGCCAGCAGCCAAGATCGCGGGGTCGGAAAACTGTTTTTT.

Only a few counts were recorded for this clone. The chain combines TRBV5-1 with TRBJ1-2; the match to TRBD1 covers 7 bases. CDR1 SGHRS and CDR2 YFSETQ come from the germline V gene. V dropped 4 bases and J dropped 3; count of bases not matched to a gene: 3. There are 13 residues in the CDR3. The CDR3 reads CASSPQGDYGYTF. CDR3 coding DNA: TGCGCCAGCAGCCCCCAGGGGGACTATGGCTACACCTTC.

The V and J genes are TRBV5-1 and TRBJ1-6, with 8 positions matching TRBD1. This CDR3 comprises 18 residues. Unmatched junction bases numbered 10, after V lost 4 bases and J lost 1 base. Germline V gene data show CDR1 as SGHRS and CDR2 as YFSETQ. As DNA, the CDR3 is TGCGCCAGCAGCGAGGGACAGGTTATAAGGTCCTATAATTCACCCCTCCACTTT. Encoded protein: CASSEGQVIRSYNSPLHF.

The DNA for the CDR3 is TGTGCCAGCAGCTCCATGGGACAGATGAACACTGAAGCTTTCTTT. It encodes CASSSMGQMNTEAFF. V is TRBV5-4 and J is TRBJ1-1; 7 nucleotides line up with TRBD1. The CDR3 loop spans 15 amino acids. The V and J ends lost 3 bases and 0 bases, in that order; junction bases with no gene match: 5. Germline values: CDR1 SGHNT, CDR2 YYREEE (reference sequence).

This clone was observed a single time. V gene TRBV6-5 combines with J gene TRBJ1-1, with a possible D match to TRBD1 (5 bases). This CDR3 comprises 12 residues. V dropped 8 bases and J dropped 5 bases, with 12 bases sitting between them. Germline V lookup: CDR1 MNHEY, CDR2 SVGAGI. CDR3 protein: CASGQGGTEAFF. The CDR3 DNA reads TGTGCCAGCGGCCAGGGTGGAACTGAAGCTTTCTTT.

The J gene is TRBJ2-1, the V gene TRBV5-1; perhaps TRBD2 as D (6 bases). The CDR3 has 14 amino acids. Germline values: CDR1 SGHRS, CDR2 YFSETQ. The germline V and J ends were trimmed by 0 bases and 8 bases, with 12 bases remaining between them. Here the CDR3 reads CASSLEEGPYEQFF. CDR3 bases: TGCGCCAGCAGCTTGGAGGAGGGTCCCTATGAGCAGTTCTTC.